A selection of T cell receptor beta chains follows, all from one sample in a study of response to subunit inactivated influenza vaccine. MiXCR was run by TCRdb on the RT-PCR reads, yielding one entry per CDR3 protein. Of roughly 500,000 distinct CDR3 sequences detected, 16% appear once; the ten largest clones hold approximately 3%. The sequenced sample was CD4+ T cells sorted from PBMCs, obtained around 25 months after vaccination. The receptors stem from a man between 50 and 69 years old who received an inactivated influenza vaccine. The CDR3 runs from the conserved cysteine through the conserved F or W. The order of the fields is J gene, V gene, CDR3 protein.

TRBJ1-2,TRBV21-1,CASRGADNYGYTF
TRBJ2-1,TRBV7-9,CASSLRGLAGSNNEQFF
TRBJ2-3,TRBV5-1,CASRTLSTDTQYF
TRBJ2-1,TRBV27,CASSESGTSGTVEQFF
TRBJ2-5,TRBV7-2,CASSSWETQYF
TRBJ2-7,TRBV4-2,CASSQVGTLSEQYF
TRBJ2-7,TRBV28,CASSWGLAGYEQYF
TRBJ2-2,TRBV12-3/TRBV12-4,CASRSDSTGELFF
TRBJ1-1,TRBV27,CASSPNSLNTEAFF
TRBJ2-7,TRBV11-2,CASTPLLGQGYYEQYF
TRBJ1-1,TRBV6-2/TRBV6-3,CASIQGPGEAFF
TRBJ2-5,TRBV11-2,CASSRNEKETQYF
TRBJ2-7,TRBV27,CASSWPGGGEQYF
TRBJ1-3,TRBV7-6,CASSPGQAEGNTIYF
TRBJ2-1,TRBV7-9,CASSAKRQGPYNEQFF
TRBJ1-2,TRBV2,CASSGDRTNYGYTF
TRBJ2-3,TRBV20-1,CSAMGSGGPTDTQYF
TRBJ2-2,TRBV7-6,CASIGHRGFPGSCFF
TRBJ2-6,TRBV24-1,CATSGADRSGANVLTF
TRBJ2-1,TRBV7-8,CASRLRQGAYNEQFF
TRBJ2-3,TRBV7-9,CASSLASGGGGTDTQYF
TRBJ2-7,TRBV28,CASSFLAGGAYEQYF
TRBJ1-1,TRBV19,CASRGQGKNTEAFF
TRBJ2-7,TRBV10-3,CAISVYGDYEQYF
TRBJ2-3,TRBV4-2,CASSQEPGQGADTQYF